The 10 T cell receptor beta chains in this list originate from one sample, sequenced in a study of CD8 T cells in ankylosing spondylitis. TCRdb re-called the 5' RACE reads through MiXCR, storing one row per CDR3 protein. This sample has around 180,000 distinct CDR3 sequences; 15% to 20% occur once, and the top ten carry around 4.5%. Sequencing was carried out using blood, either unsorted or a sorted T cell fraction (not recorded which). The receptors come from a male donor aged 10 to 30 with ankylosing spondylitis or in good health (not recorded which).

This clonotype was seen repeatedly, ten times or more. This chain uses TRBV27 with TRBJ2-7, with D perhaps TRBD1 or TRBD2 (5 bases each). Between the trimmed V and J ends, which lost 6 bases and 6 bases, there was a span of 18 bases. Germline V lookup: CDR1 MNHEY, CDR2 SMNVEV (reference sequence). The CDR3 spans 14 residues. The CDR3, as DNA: TGTGCCAGCAGCCCCCCAGGGACGGGTTTCGAGCAGTACTTC. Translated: CASSPPGTGFEQYF.

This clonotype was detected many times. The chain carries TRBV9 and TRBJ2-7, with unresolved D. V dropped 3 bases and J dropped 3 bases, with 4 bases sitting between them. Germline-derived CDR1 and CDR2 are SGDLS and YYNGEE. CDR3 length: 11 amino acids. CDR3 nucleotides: TGTGCCAGCAGCGAAAACTACGAGCAGTACTTC. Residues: CASSENYEQYF.

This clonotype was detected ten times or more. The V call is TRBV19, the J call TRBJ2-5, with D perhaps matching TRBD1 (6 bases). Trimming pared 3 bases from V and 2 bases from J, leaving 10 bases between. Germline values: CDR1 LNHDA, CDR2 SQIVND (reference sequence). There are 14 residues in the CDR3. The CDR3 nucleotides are TGTGCCAGTAGTATTCGGGACATACAAGAGACCCAGTACTTC. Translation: CASSIRDIQETQYF.

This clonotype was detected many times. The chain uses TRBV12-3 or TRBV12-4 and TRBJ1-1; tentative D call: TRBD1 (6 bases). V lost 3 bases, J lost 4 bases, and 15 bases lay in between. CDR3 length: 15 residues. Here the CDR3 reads CASSFAREGGTEAFF. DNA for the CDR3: TGTGCCAGCAGTTTCGCCAGGGAGGGGGGCACTGAAGCTTTCTTT.

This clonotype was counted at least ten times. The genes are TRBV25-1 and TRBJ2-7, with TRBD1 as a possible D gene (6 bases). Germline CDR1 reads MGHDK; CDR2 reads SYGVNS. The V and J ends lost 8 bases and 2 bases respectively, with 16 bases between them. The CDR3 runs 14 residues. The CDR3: CASVGRGWTYEQYF. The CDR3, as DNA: TGTGCCAGCGTAGGCAGGGGATGGACCTACGAGCAGTACTTC.

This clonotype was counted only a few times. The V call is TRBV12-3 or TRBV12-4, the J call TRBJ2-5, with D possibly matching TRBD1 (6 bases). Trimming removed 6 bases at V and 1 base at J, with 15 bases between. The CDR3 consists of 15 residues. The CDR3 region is CASSPPTGTQETQYF. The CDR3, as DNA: TGTGCCAGCAGCCCCCCGACAGGAACCCAAGAGACCCAGTACTTC.

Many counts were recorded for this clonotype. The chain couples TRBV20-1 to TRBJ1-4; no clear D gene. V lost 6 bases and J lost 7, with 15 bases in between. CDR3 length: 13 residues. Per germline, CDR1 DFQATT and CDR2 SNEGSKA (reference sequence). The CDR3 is CSARREIGEKLFF. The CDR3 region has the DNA TGCAGTGCCCGACGGGAAATAGGTGAAAAACTGTTTTTT.

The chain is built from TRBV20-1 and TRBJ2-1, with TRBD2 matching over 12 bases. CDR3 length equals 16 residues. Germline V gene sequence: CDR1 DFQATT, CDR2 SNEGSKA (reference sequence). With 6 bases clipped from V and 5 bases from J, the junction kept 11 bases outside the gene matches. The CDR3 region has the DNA TGCAGTGCGCACCGCCCGGGACTAGCGGGCCACAATGAGCAGTTCTTC. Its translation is CSAHRPGLAGHNEQFF.

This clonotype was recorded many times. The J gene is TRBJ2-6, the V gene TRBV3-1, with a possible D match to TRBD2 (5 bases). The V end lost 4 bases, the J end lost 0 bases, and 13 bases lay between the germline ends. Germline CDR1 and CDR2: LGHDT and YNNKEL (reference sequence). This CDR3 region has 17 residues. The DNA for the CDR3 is TGTGCCAGCAGCCCGACGGGGTTACACTCTGGGGCCAACGTCCTGACTTTC. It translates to CASSPTGLHSGANVLTF.

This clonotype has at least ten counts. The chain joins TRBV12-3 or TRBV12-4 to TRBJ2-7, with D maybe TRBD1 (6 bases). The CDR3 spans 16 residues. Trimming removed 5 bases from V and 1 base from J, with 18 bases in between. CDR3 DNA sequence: TGTGCCAGCAGTATGGCCCGAGGGGGTTCTTCCTACGAGCAGTACTTC. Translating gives CASSMARGGSSYEQYF.